This entry describes one T cell receptor (beta chain). This CDR3 has 14 residues. V lost 0 bases, J lost 6 bases, and 7 bases lay in between. Germline-derived CDR1 and CDR2 are SGHDT and YYEEEE. Data came from immunoSEQ multiplex PCR; TCRdb stores just in-frame clones and leaves some out. The sample holds tens of thousands of clones; roughly 90% are singletons and the top ten take more than 0.8%. This entry comes from a study of T cell changes during pregnancy in multiple sclerosis. The chain combines TRBV5-6 with TRBJ1-6, with D possibly being TRBD1 (6 bases). The sequenced sample was peripheral blood, obtained in the first trimester of pregnancy. This clonotype was sampled from a female donor in good health, enrolled as a control in a pregnancy study. CDR3 nucleotides: TGTGCCAGCAGCTTGGAACAGGGTAATTCACCCCTCCACTTT. Amino acids: CASSLEQGNSPLHF.